The TCR beta chain described here comes from a study of technical replicates of blood from a handful of donors. Only in-frame clones appear in the TCRdb table, and some are missing; sequencing was by immunoSEQ multiplex PCR. The table lists tens of thousands of clones, roughly 94% of them singletons. The source material was T cells isolated from PBMCs. The receptor's source is a human donor in good health.

Here the CDR3 reads CASSTGTGALYF. CDR3 DNA sequence: TGCGCCAGCAGTACCGGGACAGGGGCCCTGTACTTC. This chain links TRBV5-1 with TRBJ2-7; TRBD1 matches at 10 bases. Germline values: CDR1 SGHRS, CDR2 YFSETQ. The length of the CDR3 is 12 residues. The V segment lost 5 bases and the J segment 12 bases; nucleotides outside the gene matches: 8.